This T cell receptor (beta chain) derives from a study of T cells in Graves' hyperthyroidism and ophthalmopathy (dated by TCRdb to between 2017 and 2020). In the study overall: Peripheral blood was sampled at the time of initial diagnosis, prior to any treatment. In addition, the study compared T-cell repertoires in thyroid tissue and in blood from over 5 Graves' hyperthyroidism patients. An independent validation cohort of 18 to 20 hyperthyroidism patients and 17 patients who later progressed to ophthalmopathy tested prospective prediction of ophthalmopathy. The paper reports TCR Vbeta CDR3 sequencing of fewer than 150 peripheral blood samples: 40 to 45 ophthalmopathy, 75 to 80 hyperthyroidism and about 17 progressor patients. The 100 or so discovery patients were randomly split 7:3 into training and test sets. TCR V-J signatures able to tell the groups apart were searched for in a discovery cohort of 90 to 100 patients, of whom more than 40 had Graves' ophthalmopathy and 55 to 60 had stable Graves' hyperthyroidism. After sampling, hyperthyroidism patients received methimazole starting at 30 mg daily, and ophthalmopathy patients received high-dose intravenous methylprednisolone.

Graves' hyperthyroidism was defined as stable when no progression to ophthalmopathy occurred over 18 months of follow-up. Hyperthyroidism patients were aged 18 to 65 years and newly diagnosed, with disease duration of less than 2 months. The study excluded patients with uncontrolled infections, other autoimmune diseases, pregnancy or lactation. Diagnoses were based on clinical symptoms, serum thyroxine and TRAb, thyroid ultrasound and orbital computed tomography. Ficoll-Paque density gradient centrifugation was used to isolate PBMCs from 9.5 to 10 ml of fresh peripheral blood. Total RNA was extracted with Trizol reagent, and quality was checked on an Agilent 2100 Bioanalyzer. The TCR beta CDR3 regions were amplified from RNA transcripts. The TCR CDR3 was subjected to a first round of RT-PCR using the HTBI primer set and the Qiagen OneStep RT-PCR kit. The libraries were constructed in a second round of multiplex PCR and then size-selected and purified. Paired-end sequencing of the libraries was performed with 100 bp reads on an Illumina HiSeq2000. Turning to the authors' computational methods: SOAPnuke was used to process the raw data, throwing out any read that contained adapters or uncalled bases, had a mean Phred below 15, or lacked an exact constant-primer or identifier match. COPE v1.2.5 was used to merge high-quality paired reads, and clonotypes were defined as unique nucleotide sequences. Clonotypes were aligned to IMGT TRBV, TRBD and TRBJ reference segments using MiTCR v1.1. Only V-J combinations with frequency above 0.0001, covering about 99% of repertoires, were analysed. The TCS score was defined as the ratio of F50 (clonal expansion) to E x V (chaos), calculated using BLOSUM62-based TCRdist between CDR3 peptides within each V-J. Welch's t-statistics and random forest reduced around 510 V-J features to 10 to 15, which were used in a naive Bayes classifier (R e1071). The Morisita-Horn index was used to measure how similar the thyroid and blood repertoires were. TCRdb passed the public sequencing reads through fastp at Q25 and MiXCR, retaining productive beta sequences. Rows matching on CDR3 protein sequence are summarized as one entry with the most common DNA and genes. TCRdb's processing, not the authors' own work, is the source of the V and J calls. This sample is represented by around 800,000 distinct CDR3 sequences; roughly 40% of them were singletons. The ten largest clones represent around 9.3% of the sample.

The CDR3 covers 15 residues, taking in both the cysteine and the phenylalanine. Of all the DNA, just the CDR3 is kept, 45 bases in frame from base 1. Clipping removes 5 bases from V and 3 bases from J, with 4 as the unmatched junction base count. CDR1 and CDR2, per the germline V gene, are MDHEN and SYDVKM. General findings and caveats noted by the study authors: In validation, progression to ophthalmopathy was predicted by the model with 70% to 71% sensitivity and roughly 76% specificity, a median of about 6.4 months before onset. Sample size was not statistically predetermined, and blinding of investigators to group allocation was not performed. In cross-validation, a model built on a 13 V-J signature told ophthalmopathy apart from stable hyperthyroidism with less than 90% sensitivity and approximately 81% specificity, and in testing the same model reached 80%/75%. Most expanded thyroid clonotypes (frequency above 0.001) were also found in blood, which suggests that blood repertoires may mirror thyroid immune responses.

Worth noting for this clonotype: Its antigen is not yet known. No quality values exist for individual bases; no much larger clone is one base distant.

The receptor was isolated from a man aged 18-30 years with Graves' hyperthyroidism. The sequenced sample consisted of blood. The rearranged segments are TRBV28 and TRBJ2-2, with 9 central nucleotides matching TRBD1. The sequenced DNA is TGTGCCAGCAGTACAGGGGGCAGGGACACCGGGGAGCTGTTTTTT. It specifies CASSTGGRDTGELFF.